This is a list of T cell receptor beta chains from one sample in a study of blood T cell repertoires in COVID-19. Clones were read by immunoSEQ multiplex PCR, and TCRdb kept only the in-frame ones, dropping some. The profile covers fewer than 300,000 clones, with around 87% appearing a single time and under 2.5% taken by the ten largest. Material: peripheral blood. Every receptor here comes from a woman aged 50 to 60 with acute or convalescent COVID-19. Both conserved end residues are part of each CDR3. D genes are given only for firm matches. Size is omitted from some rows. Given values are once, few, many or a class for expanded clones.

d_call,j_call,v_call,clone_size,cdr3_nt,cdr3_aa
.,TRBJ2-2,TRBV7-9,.,TGTGCCAGCAGCTTTATCTACACCGGGGAGCTGTTTTTT,CASSFIYTGELFF
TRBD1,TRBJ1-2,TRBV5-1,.,TGCGCCAGCAGCCCTCAGGGGGACCTCTATGGCTACACCTTC,CASSPQGDLYGYTF
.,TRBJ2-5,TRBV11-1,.,TGTGCCAGCAGCTTAGGGTTCCAGGGAGAGACCCAGTACTTC,CASSLGFQGETQYF
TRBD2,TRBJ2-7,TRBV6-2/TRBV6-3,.,TGTGCCAGCAGTTACCAAGCGGGAGGCTTCGAGCAGTACTTC,CASSYQAGGFEQYF
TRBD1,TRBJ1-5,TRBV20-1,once,TGCAGTGCTAGTGAGACAGGGGCGGGAGTTGGCAATCAGCCCCAGCATTTT,CSASETGAGVGNQPQHF
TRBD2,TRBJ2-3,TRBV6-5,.,TGTGCCAGCAGCCAGCGGGAGCCAGATACGCAGTATTTT,CASSQREPDTQYF
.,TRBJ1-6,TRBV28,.,TGTGCCAGCACTTCACCTGCGCAGGGTAATAATTCACCCCTCCACTTT,CASTSPAQGNNSPLHF
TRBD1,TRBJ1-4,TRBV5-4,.,TGTGCCAGCAGCCGGGACAGGGTGGGCGAAAAACTGTTTTTT,CASSRDRVGEKLFF
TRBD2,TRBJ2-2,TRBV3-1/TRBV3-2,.,TGTGCCAGCACCTCTAGCGGACTTAACACCGGGGAGCTGTTTTTT,CASTSSGLNTGELFF
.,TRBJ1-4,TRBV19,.,TGTGCCAGTAGTATGGAGGGACTCGCAACTAATGAAAAACTGTTTTTT,CASSMEGLATNEKLFF
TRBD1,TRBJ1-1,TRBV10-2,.,TGCGCCAGCAGGGACAGGGGGCTGACTGAAGCTTTCTTT,CASRDRGLTEAFF
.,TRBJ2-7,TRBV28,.,TGTGCCAGCAGCCTCGCCGACTTTTACGAGCAGTACTTC,CASSLADFYEQYF
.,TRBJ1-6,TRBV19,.,TGTGCCAGTAGGGTCGACCCGACACTTTCACCCCTCCACTTT,CASRVDPTLSPLHF
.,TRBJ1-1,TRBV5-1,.,TGCGCCAGCAGCTTGGGGGCCAGGGAGGGCACTGAAGCTTTCTTT,CASSLGAREGTEAFF
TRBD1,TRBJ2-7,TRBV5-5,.,TGTGCCAGCAGCTTAAGGACCGGGACAGGGCTCACCTACGAGCAGTACTTC,CASSLRTGTGLTYEQYF
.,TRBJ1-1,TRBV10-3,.,TGTGCCATCTCAAAAGAGGCCCTAATGAACACTGAAGCTTTCTTT,CAISKEALMNTEAFF
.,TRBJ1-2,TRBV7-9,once,TGTGCCAGCAGCTTAGAGTGGCAGAACTATGGCTACACCTTC,CASSLEWQNYGYTF
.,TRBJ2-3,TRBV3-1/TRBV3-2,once,TGTGCCAGCAGCCCGCTCGACTATTACACAGATACGCAGTATTTT,CASSPLDYYTDTQYF
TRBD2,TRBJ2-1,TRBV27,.,TGTGCCAGCAGTCCGGGACTAGCGGGGCTTGAGCAGTTCTTC,CASSPGLAGLEQFF
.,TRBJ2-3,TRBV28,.,TGTGCCAGCAGTTTAGTACAGGGTACAGATACGCAGTATTTT,CASSLVQGTDTQYF
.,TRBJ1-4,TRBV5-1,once,TGCGCCAGCAGCCCAAGCCACACGGGATCAACTAATGAAAAACTGTTTTTT,CASSPSHTGSTNEKLFF
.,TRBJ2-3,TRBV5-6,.,TGTGCCAGCAGCTTGGTTAGCAGCACAGATACGCAGTATTTT,CASSLVSSTDTQYF
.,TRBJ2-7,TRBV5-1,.,TGCGCCAGCAGCTTGTCAGGGTTTGGTTACGAGCAGTACTTC,CASSLSGFGYEQYF
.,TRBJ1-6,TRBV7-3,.,TGTGCCAGCAGCTTAGGGGGGACGTATTCACCCCTCCACTTT,CASSLGGTYSPLHF
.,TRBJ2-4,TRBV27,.,TGTGCCAGCAGTCAGGTGGCCAAAAACATTCAGTACTTC,CASSQVAKNIQYF
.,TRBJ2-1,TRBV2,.,TGTGCCAGCAGTGAAGAACTAGGCTACAATGAGCAGTTCTTC,CASSEELGYNEQFF
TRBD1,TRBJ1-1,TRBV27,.,TGTGCCAGCAGTTTATCGTACAGGGGGCTCACTGAAGCTTTCTTT,CASSLSYRGLTEAFF
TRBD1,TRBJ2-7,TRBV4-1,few,TGCGCCAGCAGCCAAGATGCATCGGGCAGGGGGCGTAGGGAGCAGTACTTC,CASSQDASGRGRREQYF
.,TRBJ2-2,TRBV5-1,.,TGCGCCAGCAGCCAGAACACCGGGGAGCTGTTTTTT,CASSQNTGELFF
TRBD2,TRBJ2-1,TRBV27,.,TGTGCCAGCAGTTTAATCGGCGGGGGGTACAATGAGCAGTTCTTC,CASSLIGGGYNEQFF
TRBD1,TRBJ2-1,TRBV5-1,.,TGCGCCAGCAGCTACCAGGGGGCCTCCTACAATGAGCAGTTCTTC,CASSYQGASYNEQFF
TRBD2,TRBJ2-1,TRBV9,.,TGTGCCAGCAGCGCCAGAGGGGGGACTAGCTATCGCGAGCAGTTCTTC,CASSARGGTSYREQFF
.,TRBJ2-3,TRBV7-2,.,TGTGCCAGCAGCTCGGACACCGACGATACGCAGTATTTT,CASSSDTDDTQYF
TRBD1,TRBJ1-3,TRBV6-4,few,TGTGCCACCACAGACAGGGGGATTAGCGCTGGAAACACCATATATTTT,CATTDRGISAGNTIYF
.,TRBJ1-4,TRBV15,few,TGTGCCACCAGCAGAGGGGGCACTGAAAAACTGTTTTTT,CATSRGGTEKLFF
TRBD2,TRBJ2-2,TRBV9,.,TGTGCCAGCAGCGTAGCTGGCGGGAGTCACACCGGGGAGCTGTTTTTT,CASSVAGGSHTGELFF
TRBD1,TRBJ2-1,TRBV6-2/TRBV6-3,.,TGTGCCAGCAGTTACTCCCGACAGGGTGGTCTCTTC,CASSYSRQGGLF
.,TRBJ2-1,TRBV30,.,TGTGCCTGGAGTGGAATCGGTCACCGAAATGAGCAGTTCTTC,CAWSGIGHRNEQFF
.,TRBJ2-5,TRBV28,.,TGTGCCAGCAGTTCCCCCGGAGGGTTCGGGGAGACCCAGTACTTC,CASSSPGGFGETQYF
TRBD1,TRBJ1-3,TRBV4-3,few,TGCGCCAGCAGCCAAGAGGGGACAGTCTCTGGAAACACCATATATTTT,CASSQEGTVSGNTIYF
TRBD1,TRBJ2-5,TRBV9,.,TGTGCCAGCAGCGTAGGGGCCGGGACAGGGGGCATACAAGAGACCCAGTACTTC,CASSVGAGTGGIQETQYF
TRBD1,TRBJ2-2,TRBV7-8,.,TGTGCCAGCAGCTTAGGAGGGGTGTGGACAGGCGGGGAGCTGTTTTTT,CASSLGGVWTGGELFF
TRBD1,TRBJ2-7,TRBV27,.,TGTGCCAGCAGTTTAACGGGACAGGGCACCTACGAGCAGTACTTC,CASSLTGQGTYEQYF
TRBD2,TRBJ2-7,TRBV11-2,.,TGTGCCAGCAGCTTTCTAGCGGGAGGATCCTACGAGCAGTACTTC,CASSFLAGGSYEQYF